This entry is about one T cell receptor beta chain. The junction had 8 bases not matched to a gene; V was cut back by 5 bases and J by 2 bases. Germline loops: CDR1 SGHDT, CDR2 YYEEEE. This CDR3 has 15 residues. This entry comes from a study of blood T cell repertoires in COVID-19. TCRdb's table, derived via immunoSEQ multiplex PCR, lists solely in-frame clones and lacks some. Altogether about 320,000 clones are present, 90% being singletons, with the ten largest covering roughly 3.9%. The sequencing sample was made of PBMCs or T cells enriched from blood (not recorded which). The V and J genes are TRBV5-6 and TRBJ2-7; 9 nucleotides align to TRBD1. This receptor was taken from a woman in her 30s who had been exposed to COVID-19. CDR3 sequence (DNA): TGTGCCAGCAGGGCGCCGGGACAGGGAACCTACGAGCAGTACTTC. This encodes CASRAPGQGTYEQYF.